This TCR beta chain was sequenced in a study of regulatory T cells in long-lasting Graves disease. The CDR3 has 12 amino acids. V was pared by 6 bases and J by 8 bases, with 13 bases between. The germline V gene has CDR1 MDHEN and CDR2 SYDVKM. Arm-PCR of CDR3 regions and iRepertoire HTBI primers were used to build TCR beta libraries. Study processing details: Sequenced samples collectively carried 60 to 75 TRBV and some 15 TRBJ segments. Each CDR3 protein is one row after TCRdb ran MiXCR on the multiplex PCR reads. These V and J calls originate from TCRdb's pipeline instead of the authors' own analysis. The sample shows about 470,000 distinct CDR3 sequences, less than 25% of them seen only once. This clonotype was recorded at least ten times. Its target is not known. Study-wide results and caveats: Among samples with persistent disease, TRBV28, TRBJ1-2 and TRBJ2-5 were favored.

Time point denoted: persistent/refractory GD, antithyroid drugs over 5 years with positive TRAb. PBMCs were the source of the RNA used for TCR sequencing. Patients were from an endocrinology department in Xi'an, China. The source was peripheral blood mononuclear cells (PBMCs), collected when the disease was refractory, from a patient treated with antithyroid drugs. The receptor comes from a female donor with Graves disease. V usage is TRBV28 and J usage is TRBJ1-2; possibly TRBD1 for D (6 bases). CDR3 loop: CASSPGDRGYTF. Written as DNA, the CDR3 is TGTGCCAGCAGCCCAGGGGATCGGGGCTACACCTTC.